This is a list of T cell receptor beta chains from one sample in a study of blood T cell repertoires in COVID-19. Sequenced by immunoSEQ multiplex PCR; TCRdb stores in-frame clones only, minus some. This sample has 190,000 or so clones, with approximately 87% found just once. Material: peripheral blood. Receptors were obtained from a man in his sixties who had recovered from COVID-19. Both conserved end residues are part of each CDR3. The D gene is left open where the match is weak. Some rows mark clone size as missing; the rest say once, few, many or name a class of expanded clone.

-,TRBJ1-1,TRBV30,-,TGTGCCTGTCCCTCCCAGGGGAAGGGCGGGAACACTGAAGCTTTCTTT,CACPSQGKGGNTEAFF
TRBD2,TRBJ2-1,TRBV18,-,TGTGCCAGCTCACCAAAGACTAGCGGAGATTACAATGAGCAGTTCTTC,CASSPKTSGDYNEQFF
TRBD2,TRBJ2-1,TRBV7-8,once,TGTGCCAGCAGCTTATCTAGCGGGAGTTACAATGAGCAGTTCTTC,CASSLSSGSYNEQFF
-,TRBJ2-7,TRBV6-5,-,TGTGCCAGCATTCCCGGGGATTATACCTACGAGCAGTACTTC,CASIPGDYTYEQYF
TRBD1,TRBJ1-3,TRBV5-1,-,TGCGCCAGCAGCTCCGCAGGGGGAGGAAACACCATATATTTT,CASSSAGGGNTIYF
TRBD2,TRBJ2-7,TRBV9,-,TGTGCCAGCAGCAACGGGGGGGCCTACGAGCAGTACTTC,CASSNGGAYEQYF
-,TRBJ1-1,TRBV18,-,TGTGCCAGCTCACCACCAAGGCCCCAGCGGACTGAAGCTTTCTTT,CASSPPRPQRTEAFF
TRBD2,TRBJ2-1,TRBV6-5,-,TGTGCCAGCAGTTACGGTGGTTGGACTAGCGGGAGGGAGCAGTTCTTC,CASSYGGWTSGREQFF
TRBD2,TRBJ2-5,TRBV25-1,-,TGTGCCAGCAGTTGGCGGGGGGAAGAGACCCAGTACTTC,CASSWRGEETQYF
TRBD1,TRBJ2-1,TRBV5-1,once,TGCGCCAGCAGCGGACCGGGACAGGGGGCATATGAGCAGTTCTTC,CASSGPGQGAYEQFF
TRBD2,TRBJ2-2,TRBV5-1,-,TGCGCCAGCAGCTTCGGAGCGGGAGCCGGGGAGCTGTTTTTT,CASSFGAGAGELFF
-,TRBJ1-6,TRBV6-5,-,TGTGCCAGCAGGGACAGAGATAATTCACCCCTCCACTTT,CASRDRDNSPLHF
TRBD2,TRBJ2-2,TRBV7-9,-,TGTGCCAGCAGCTTACCGGGGGGGGCCAACACCGGGGAGCTGTTTTTT,CASSLPGGANTGELFF
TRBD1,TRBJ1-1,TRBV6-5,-,TGTGCCAGCAAGGTGGGGACAGGGGTCACTGAAGCTTTCTTT,CASKVGTGVTEAFF
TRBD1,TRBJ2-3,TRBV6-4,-,TGTGCCAGCAGTGGACAGGGGTCTAGCACAGATACGCAGTATTTT,CASSGQGSSTDTQYF
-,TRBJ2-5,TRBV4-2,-,TGTGCCAGCAGCCAAGAAGCGCGGGATCAAGAGACCCAGTACTTC,CASSQEARDQETQYF
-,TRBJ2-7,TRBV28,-,TGTGCCAGCAGTTTTTTCAGGGGCCAACCCCGCGAGCAGTACTTC,CASSFFRGQPREQYF
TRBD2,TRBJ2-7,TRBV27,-,TGTGCCAGCAGTTCCCCGACGGCGGGAGGGCCGCGAGAGCAGTACTTC,CASSSPTAGGPREQYF
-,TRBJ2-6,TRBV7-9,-,TGTGCCAGCGAGTCCTCTGGGGCCAACGTCCTGACTTTC,CASESSGANVLTF
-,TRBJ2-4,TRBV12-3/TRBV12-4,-,TGTGCCAGCACTCCACGGGCCAAAAACATTCAGTACTTC,CASTPRAKNIQYF
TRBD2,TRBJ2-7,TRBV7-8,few,TGTGCCAGCAGCGCGGGACTAGAGCACTACGAGCAGTACTTC,CASSAGLEHYEQYF
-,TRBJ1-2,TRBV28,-,TGTGCCAGCAGTTTACAAACTGAGGCGAACTATGGCTACACCTTC,CASSLQTEANYGYTF
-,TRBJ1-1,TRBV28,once,TGTGCCAGCCAAGTAGCGAACACTGAAGCTTTCTTT,CASQVANTEAFF
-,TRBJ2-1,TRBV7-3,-,TGTGCCAGCAGCCCGGGGTTTCGACTTTACAATGAGCAGTTCTTC,CASSPGFRLYNEQFF
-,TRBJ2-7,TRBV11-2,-,TGTGCCAGCAGCTCGAGCTCCTACGAGCAGTACTTC,CASSSSSYEQYF
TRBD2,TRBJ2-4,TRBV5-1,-,TGCGCCAGCAGCTCCCTGGGACTAGCGGGGGAACTAGCCAAAAACATTCAGTACTTC,CASSSLGLAGELAKNIQYF
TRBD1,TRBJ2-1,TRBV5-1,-,TGCGCCAGCAGCTCACAGACAGGGGCAACCTACAATGAGCAGTTCTTC,CASSSQTGATYNEQFF
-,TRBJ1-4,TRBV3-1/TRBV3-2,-,TGTGCCAGCAGCCAGTTCTCTTCAGGGTACTCTAATGAAAAACTGTTTTTT,CASSQFSSGYSNEKLFF
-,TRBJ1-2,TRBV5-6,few,TGTGCCAGCAGCTTAGGAGGGACGGGCTATGGCTACACCTTC,CASSLGGTGYGYTF
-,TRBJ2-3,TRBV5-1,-,TGCGCCAGCAGCTTCGACCCCCAGGGCGCTAGCACAGATACGCAGTATTTT,CASSFDPQGASTDTQYF
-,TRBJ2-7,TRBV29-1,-,TGCAGCGTTCGTCAAGGGGATACCTACGAGCAGTACTTC,CSVRQGDTYEQYF
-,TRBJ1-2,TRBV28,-,TGTGCCAGCAGTTTATCTCACTATGGCTACACCTTC,CASSLSHYGYTF
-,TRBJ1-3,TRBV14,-,TGTGCCAGCAGCCATTTAGCAGGGGGAAACACCATATATTTT,CASSHLAGGNTIYF
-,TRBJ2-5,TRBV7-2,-,TGTGCCAGCAGCTCGTCAGAGACCCAGTACTTC,CASSSSETQYF
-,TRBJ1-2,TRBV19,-,TGTGCCAGTATGGGGGGAGTGGAGGCCTATGGCTACACCTTC,CASMGGVEAYGYTF
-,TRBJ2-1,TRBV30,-,TGTGCTCGGAGCAGGGAGGGGGTTAACAATGAGCAGTTCTTC,CARSREGVNNEQFF
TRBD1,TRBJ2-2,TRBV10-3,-,TGTGCCATCCCGGGACAGACCAACACCGGGGAGCTGTTTTTT,CAIPGQTNTGELFF